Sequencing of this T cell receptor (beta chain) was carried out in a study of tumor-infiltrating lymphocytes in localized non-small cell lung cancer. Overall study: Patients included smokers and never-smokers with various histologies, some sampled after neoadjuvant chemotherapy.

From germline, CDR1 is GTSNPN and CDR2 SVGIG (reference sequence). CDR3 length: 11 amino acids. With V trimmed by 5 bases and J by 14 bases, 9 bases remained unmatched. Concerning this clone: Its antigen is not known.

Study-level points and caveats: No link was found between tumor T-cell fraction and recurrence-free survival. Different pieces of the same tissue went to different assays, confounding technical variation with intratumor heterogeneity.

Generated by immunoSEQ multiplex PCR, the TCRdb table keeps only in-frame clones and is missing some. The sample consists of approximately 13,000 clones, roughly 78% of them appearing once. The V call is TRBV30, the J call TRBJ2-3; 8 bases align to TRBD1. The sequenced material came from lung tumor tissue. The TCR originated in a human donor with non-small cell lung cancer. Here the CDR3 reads CAWDQGARRYF. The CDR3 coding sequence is TGTGCCTGGGACCAGGGGGCGCGGCGGTATTTT.